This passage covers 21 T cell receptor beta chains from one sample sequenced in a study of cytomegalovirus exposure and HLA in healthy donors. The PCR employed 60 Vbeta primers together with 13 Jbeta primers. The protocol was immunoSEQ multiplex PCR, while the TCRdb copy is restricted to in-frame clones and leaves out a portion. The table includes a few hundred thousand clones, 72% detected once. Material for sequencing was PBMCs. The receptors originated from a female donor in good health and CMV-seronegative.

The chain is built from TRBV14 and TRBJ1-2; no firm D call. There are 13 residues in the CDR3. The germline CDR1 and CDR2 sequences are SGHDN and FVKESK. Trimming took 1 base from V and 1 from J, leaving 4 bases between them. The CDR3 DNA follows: TGTGCCAGCAGCCAAGCCCATAACTATGGCTACACCTTC. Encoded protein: CASSQAHNYGYTF.

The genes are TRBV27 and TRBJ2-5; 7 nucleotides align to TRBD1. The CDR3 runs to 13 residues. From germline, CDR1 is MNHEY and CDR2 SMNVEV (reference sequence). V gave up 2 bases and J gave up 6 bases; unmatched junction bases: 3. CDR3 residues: CASSLGQAQTQYF. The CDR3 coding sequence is TGTGCCAGCAGTTTAGGACAGGCACAGACCCAGTACTTC.

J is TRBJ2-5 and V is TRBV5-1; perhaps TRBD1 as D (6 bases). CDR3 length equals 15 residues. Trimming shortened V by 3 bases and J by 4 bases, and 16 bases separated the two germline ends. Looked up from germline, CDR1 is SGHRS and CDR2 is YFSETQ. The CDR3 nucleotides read TGCGCCAGCAGCTCAAATGACAGGCCAGGAGAGACCCAGTACTTC. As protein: CASSSNDRPGETQYF.

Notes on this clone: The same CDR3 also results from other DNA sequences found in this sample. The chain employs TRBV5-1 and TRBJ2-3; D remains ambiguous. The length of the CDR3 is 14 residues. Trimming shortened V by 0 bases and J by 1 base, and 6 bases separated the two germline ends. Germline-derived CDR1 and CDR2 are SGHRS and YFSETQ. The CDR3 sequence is CASSLGAGTDTQYF. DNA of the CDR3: TGCGCCAGCAGCTTGGGGGCAGGCACAGATACGCAGTATTTT.

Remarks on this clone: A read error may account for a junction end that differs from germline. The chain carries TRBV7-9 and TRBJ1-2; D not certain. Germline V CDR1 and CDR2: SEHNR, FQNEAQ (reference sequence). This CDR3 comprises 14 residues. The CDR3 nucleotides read TGTGTCAGCAGCTTAAGTGAACAGTTATATGGCTACACCTTC. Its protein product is CVSSLSEQLYGYTF. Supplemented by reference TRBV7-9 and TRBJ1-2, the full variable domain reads DTGVSQNPRHKITKRGQNVTFRCDPISEHNRLYWYRQTLGQGPEFLTYFQNEAQLEKSRLLSDRFSAERPKGSFSTLEIQRTEQGDSAMYLCVSSLSEQLYGYTFGSGTRLTVV.

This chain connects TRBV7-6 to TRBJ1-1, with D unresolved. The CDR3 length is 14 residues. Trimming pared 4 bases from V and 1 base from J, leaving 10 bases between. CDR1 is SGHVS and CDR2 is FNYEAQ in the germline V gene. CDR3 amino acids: CASSSDGGNTEAFF. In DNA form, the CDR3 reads TGTGCCAGCAGCTCAGATGGAGGGAACACTGAAGCTTTCTTT.

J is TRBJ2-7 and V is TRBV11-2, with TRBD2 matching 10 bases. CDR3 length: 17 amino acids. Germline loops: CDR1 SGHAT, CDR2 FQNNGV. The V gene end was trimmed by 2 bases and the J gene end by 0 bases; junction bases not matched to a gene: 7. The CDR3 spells CASSLLRTSGNSYEQYF. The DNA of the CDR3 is TGTGCCAGCAGCTTACTGCGGACTAGCGGAAACTCCTACGAGCAGTACTTC.

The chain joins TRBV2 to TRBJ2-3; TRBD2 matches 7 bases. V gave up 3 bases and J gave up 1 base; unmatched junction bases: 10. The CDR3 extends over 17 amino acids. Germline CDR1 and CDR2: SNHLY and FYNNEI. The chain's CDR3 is CASSDVGSGIRTDTQYF. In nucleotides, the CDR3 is TGTGCCAGCAGTGATGTTGGGAGCGGGATCCGCACAGATACGCAGTATTTT.

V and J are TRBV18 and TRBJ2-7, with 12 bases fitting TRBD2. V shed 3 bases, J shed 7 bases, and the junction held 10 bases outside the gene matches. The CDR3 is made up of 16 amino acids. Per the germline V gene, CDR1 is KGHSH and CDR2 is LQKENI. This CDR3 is CASSPLAGGPRVEQYF. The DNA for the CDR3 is TGTGCCAGCTCACCCCTAGCGGGAGGGCCCCGGGTAGAGCAGTACTTC.

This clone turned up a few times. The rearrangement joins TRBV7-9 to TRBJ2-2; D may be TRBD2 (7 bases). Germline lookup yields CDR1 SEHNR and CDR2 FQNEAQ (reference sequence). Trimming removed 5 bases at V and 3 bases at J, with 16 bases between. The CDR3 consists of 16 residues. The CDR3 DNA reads TGTGCCAGCAGCGGGCGGGGGCTAGCGGACACCGGGGAGCTGTTTTTT. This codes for CASSGRGLADTGELFF.

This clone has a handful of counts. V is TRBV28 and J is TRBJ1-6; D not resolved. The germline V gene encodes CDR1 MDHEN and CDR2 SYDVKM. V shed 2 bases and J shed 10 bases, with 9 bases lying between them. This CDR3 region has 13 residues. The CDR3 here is CASSLGYGSPLHF. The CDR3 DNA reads TGTGCCAGCAGTTTAGGGTACGGGTCACCCCTCCACTTT.

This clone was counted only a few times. CDR3 loop: CASSQVERTGATIEKLFF. CDR3 nucleotides: TGCGCCAGCAGCCAAGTCGAACGGACAGGGGCTACCATTGAAAAACTGTTTTTT. The chain links TRBV4-1 to TRBJ1-4, with 9 bases lining up with TRBD1. The trim removed 1 base at V and 7 bases at J, leaving 13 bases unmatched. The CDR3 spans 18 residues. The germline gives CDR1 MGHRA, CDR2 YSYEKL.

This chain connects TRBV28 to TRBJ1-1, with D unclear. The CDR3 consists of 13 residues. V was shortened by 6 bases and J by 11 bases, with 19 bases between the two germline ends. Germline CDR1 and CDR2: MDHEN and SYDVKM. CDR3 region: CASSDPGEGAAFF. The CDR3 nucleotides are TGTGCCAGCAGCGACCCGGGTGAGGGCGCCGCTTTCTTT.

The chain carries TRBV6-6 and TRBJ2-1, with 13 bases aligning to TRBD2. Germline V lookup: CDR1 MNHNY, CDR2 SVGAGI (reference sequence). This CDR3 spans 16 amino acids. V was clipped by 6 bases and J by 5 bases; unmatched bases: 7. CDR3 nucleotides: TGTGCCAGCAGAACCATCACTAGCGGGAGGGACAATGAGCAGTTCTTC. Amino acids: CASRTITSGRDNEQFF.

CDR3 bases: TGTGCCAGCTGCAGGGGGACCCAGGGGGTTGGAGAGCAGTACTTC. Protein product: CASCRGTQGVGEQYF. The chain couples TRBV5-5 to TRBJ2-7, with TRBD1 identical over 7 bases. Germline lookup yields CDR1 SGHKS and CDR2 YYEKEE (reference sequence). Trimming removed 7 bases from V and 7 bases from J; junction bases left unmatched: 17. The CDR3 is 15 residues long.

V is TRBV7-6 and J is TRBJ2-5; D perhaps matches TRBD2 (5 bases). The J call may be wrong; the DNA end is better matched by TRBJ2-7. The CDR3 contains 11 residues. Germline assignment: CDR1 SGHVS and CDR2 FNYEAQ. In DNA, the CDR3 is TGTGCCAGCAGCCAAGGACTCGAGCAGTACTTC. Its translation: CASSQGLEQYF.

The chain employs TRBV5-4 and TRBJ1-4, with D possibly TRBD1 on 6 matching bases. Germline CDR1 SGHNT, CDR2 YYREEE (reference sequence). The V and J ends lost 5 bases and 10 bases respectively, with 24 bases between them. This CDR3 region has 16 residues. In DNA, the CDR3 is TGTGCCAGCAGTTCTAGGGGGGGACCGTCTAGGGTAAAACTGTTTTTT. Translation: CASSSRGGPSRVKLFF.

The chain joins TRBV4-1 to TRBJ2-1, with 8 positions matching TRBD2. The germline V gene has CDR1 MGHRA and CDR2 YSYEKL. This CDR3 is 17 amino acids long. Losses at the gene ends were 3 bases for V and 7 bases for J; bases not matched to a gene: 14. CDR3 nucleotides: TGCGCCAGCAGCCACCCCCCAGGGACTAGTAAGGGTAATGAGCAGTTCTTC. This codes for CASSHPPGTSKGNEQFF.

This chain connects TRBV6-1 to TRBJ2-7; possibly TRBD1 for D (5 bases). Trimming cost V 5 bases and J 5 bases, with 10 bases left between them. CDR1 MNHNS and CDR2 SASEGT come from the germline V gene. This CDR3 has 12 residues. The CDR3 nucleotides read TGTGCCAGCAGTAGCAGGGTCGACGAGCAGTACTTC. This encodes CASSSRVDEQYF.

The CDR3: CASSPTISNEQYF. CDR3 bases: TGTGCCAGCAGCCCGACTATCAGCAACGAGCAGTACTTC. V is TRBV11-3 and J is TRBJ2-7, with TRBD2 as a possible D gene (5 bases). Germline CDR1 SGHNT, CDR2 YENEEA. Trimming left V 5 bases short and J 5 bases short, with 13 bases between. The CDR3 is made up of 13 amino acids.

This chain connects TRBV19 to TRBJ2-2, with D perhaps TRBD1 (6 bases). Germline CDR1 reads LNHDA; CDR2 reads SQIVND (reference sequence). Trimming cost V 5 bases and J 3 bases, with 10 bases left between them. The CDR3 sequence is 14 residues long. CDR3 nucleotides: TGTGCCAGTAGTTACAGGGCTTACACCGGGGAGCTGTTTTTT. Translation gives CASSYRAYTGELFF.